The 21 T cell receptor beta chains below all came from one sample that was sequenced in a study of PD-L1 blockade in urothelial cancer. Only in-frame clones appear in the TCRdb table, and some are missing; sequencing was by immunoSEQ multiplex PCR. The table lists about 87,000 clones, less than 90% of them singletons. Time point defined: pretreatment peripheral blood. Source: PBMCs, taken around atezolizumab (anti-PD-L1) treatment. These TCRs come from a man in his 60s with urothelial cancer.

This sequence joins TRBV7-9 and TRBJ2-2, with D perhaps TRBD2 (5 bases). The CDR3 has 14 residues. Germline V lookup: CDR1 SEHNR, CDR2 FQNEAQ (reference sequence). V was pared by 10 bases and J by 1 base, with 13 bases between. The CDR3 sequence is CAIAQAGNTGELFF. Written as DNA, the CDR3 is TGTGCCATAGCCCAGGCGGGGAACACCGGGGAGCTGTTTTTT. The whole variable domain, filled in from reference TRBV7-9 and TRBJ2-2, reads DTGVSQNPRHKITKRGQNVTFRCDPISEHNRLYWYRQTLGQGPEFLTYFQNEAQLEKSRLLSDRFSAERPKGSFSTLEIQRTEQGDSAMYLCAIAQAGNTGELFFGEGSRLTVL.

In its sample, this clone was seen once. The V call is TRBV5-6, the J call TRBJ2-5, with 7 nucleotides matching TRBD2. Per the germline V gene, CDR1 is SGHDT and CDR2 is YYEEEE. The CDR3 length is 15 residues. Trimming took 4 bases from V and 4 from J; bases not matched to a gene: 10. CDR3 in DNA: TGTGCCAGCAGCCGAACTTGGGAGGGGAGAGAGACCCAGTACTTC. Encoded protein: CASSRTWEGRETQYF.

The chain carries TRBV9 and TRBJ1-1; 9 bases are shared with TRBD1. CDR1 is SGDLS and CDR2 is YYNGEE in the germline V gene. The CDR3 runs 14 residues. V lost 1 base to trimming and J lost 2 bases; unmatched junction nucleotides: 0. The CDR3 protein is CASSVTGGNTEAFF. The DNA of the CDR3 is TGTGCCAGCAGCGTAACAGGGGGCAACACTGAAGCTTTCTTT.

The chain joins TRBV5-1 to TRBJ2-5; 9 positions agree with TRBD2. From germline, CDR1 is SGHRS and CDR2 YFSETQ. V shed 4 bases and J 5 bases; nucleotides not matched to a gene: 12. The CDR3 extends over 16 amino acids. Here the CDR3 DNA reads TGCGCCAGCAGCGGTCCGGGACTAGCTGTGGCGGAGACCCAGTACTTC. Its translation: CASSGPGLAVAETQYF.

The V and J genes are TRBV11-2 and TRBJ1-3, with 8 bases lining up with TRBD1. From germline, CDR1 is SGHAT and CDR2 FQNNGV. V dropped 3 bases and J dropped 0; count of bases not matched to a gene: 7. The CDR3 covers 17 residues. The CDR3 bases are TGTGCCAGCAGCTTCCTCGGACAGGGAATCTCTGGAAACACCATATATTTT. The encoded protein is CASSFLGQGISGNTIYF.

V usage is TRBV28 and J usage is TRBJ1-5, with 7 bases that match TRBD1. Germline-derived CDR1 and CDR2 are MDHEN and SYDVKM. CDR3 length: 14 amino acids. V lost 6 bases to trimming and J lost 3 bases; unmatched junction nucleotides: 5. The chain's CDR3 is CASSKTGINQPQHF. CDR3 sequence (DNA): TGTGCCAGCAGCAAGACAGGGATCAATCAGCCCCAGCATTTT.

The chain joins TRBV7-9 to TRBJ2-3; 7 bases are a match to TRBD2. This CDR3 comprises 16 residues. V lost 5 bases, J lost 0 bases, and 8 bases stayed unmatched. Germline V gene sequence: CDR1 SEHNR, CDR2 FQNEAQ (reference sequence). CDR3 DNA: TGTGCCAGCAGCCGCGGGGGAGCCACTAGCACAGATACGCAGTATTTT. Translated: CASSRGGATSTDTQYF.

This clone came up a few times. The chain employs TRBV7-2 and TRBJ2-1; D gene unclear. Germline V gives CDR1 SGHTA, CDR2 FQGNSA. V lost 3 bases and J lost 5, with 5 bases in between. The CDR3 is 12 amino acids. The CDR3 loop reads CASSFTDNEQFF. The CDR3 DNA reads TGTGCCAGCAGCTTCACGGACAATGAGCAGTTCTTC.

The chain's CDR3 is CASRVESTYEQYF. The CDR3 DNA sequence: TGCGCCAGCAGGGTCGAGTCGACCTACGAGCAGTACTTC. The chain is built from TRBV5-1 and TRBJ2-7, with D unclear. Trimming took 5 bases from V and 2 from J, leaving 11 bases between them. Germline loops: CDR1 SGHRS, CDR2 YFSETQ. The CDR3 has 13 amino acids.

This clone was recorded a few times. V and J are TRBV4-1 and TRBJ2-1; TRBD2 matches 10 bases. The junction had 11 bases not matched to a gene; V was cut back by 4 bases and J by 8 bases. This CDR3 has 16 residues. Germline V gene lookup returns CDR1 MGHRA and CDR2 YSYEKL. This chain's CDR3 is CASSPRVAGGLDEQFF. CDR3 DNA sequence: TGCGCCAGCAGCCCTAGGGTAGCGGGGGGTCTCGATGAGCAGTTCTTC.

This sequence joins TRBV18 and TRBJ2-6, with 9 bases identical to TRBD1. The CDR3 extends over 18 amino acids. The junction had 6 bases not matched to a gene; V was cut back by 3 bases and J by 0 bases. Germline values: CDR1 KGHSH, CDR2 LQKENI. The CDR3 sequence: CASSPQQGASSGANVLTF. The DNA for the CDR3 is TGTGCCAGCTCACCCCAACAGGGGGCCAGCTCTGGGGCCAACGTCCTGACTTTC.

The chain links TRBV13 to TRBJ2-2, with D perhaps matching TRBD1 (6 bases). CDR3 size: 14 residues. V was pared by 5 bases and J by 10 bases, with 17 bases between. CDR1 is PRHDT, CDR2 FYEKMQ, per germline (reference sequence). The CDR3 here is CASSKDGRGQELFF. The DNA for the CDR3 is TGTGCCAGCAGCAAAGATGGACGGGGACAGGAGCTGTTTTTT.

The CDR3 reads CASSLNPTGGGDNGYTF. CDR3 nucleotide sequence: TGTGCCAGCAGCTTAAACCCCACCGGGGGGGGAGATAATGGCTACACCTTC. V gene TRBV7-3 combines with J gene TRBJ1-2, with D possibly being TRBD1 (5 bases). Per the germline V gene, CDR1 is SGHTA and CDR2 is FQGTGA. Trimming shortened V by 1 base and J by 6 bases, and 21 bases separated the two germline ends. This CDR3 spans 17 amino acids.

V and J are TRBV6-6 and TRBJ1-2, with a weak D call TRBD1 (5 bases). Germline values: CDR1 MNHNY, CDR2 SVGAGI (reference sequence). With 0 bases removed from V and 8 bases from J, the gap between germline ends came to 16 bases. The CDR3 runs 15 residues. CDR3 in DNA: TGTGCCAGCAGTTACTCTCGGCAGGGAAAAGGCGGCTACACCTTC. Its protein is CASSYSRQGKGGYTF.

This clone has just one count. The genes are TRBV13 and TRBJ1-1; D is undetermined. The CDR3 consists of 14 residues. V lost 4 bases and J lost 3, with 12 bases in between. CDR1 is PRHDT, CDR2 FYEKMQ, per germline (reference sequence). CDR3 DNA sequence: TGTGCCAGCAGCTCCGGTGTTTTGTACACTGAAGCTTTCTTT. Encoded protein: CASSSGVLYTEAFF. The full variable domain, its missing parts supplied by reference TRBV13 and TRBJ1-1, is AAGVIQSPRHLIKEKRETATLKCYPIPRHDTVYWYQQGPGQDPQFLISFYEKMQSDKGSIPDRFSAQQFSDYHSELNMSSLELGDSALYFCASSSGVLYTEAFFGQGTRLTVV.

The chain is built from TRBV9 and TRBJ2-5, with 8 bases fitting TRBD2. Germline CDR1 and CDR2: SGDLS and YYNGEE. The CDR3 is made up of 16 amino acids. Trimming took 0 bases from V and 4 from J; bases not matched to a gene: 8. Written as DNA, the CDR3 is TGTGCCAGCAGCGTAGGGAGCGGGAGTGGTAGAGAGACCCAGTACTTC. As protein: CASSVGSGSGRETQYF.

This clone has only one observation. The rearrangement links TRBV6-5 to TRBJ1-1, with D possibly matching TRBD1 (5 bases). Between the trimmed V and J ends, which lost 3 bases and 4 bases, there was a span of 12 bases. The CDR3 contains 14 residues. The germline V gene encodes CDR1 MNHEY and CDR2 SVGAGI. The CDR3 loop reads CASSYRGMGTEAFF. In nucleotides, the CDR3 is TGTGCCAGCAGTTATCGGGGGATGGGCACTGAAGCTTTCTTT.

This chain joins TRBV6-5 and TRBJ2-7, with a possible D match to TRBD2 (5 bases). Germline CDR1 reads MNHEY; CDR2 reads SVGAGI. The CDR3 runs to 13 residues. V lost 2 bases to trimming and J lost 6 bases, with 11 bases between them. In DNA, the CDR3 is TGTGCCAGCAGTTACGAGGGTTCAGGCGAGCAGTACTTC. Translation gives CASSYEGSGEQYF.

The DNA for the CDR3 is TGCGCCAGCAGCCATCGAACAGCCAACTATGGCTACACCTTC. Residues: CASSHRTANYGYTF. The chain is built from TRBV4-3 and TRBJ1-2; D is undetermined. V was pared by 3 bases and J by 2 bases, with 10 bases between. This CDR3 spans 14 amino acids. In germline, CDR1 is LGHNA, CDR2 YSLEER.

The chain joins TRBV14 to TRBJ1-1; no reliable D call. The germline V gene encodes CDR1 SGHDN and CDR2 FVKESK. This CDR3 is built from 13 residues. Deletions cut 2 bases from V and 11 bases from J, with 15 bases between. CDR3 protein: CASSQQERLRAFF. In DNA form, the CDR3 reads TGTGCCAGCAGCCAACAAGAGAGGTTGAGGGCTTTCTTT.

The V and J genes are TRBV6-5 and TRBJ1-2; D gene ambiguous. V was shortened by 2 bases and J by 7 bases, with 5 bases between the two germline ends. Germline values: CDR1 MNHEY, CDR2 SVGAGI. CDR3 length: 11 residues. CDR3 DNA: TGTGCCAGCAGTTACCGGGGTGGCTACACCTTC. Translated: CASSYRGGYTF.